Each of the 15 T cell receptor beta chains below was sequenced from the same sample in a study of CD4 T cells in relation to SARS-CoV-2 and coronaviruses. Unexposed donor CD4+ T cells date from about 2010-2018, before the COVID-19 pandemic. CD4+ T cells were isolated from the cells after 10 days of culture. For these receptors, no antigen is known. Clones were read by immunoSEQ multiplex PCR, and TCRdb kept only the in-frame ones, dropping some. The data hold 9,500 to 15,000 clones, with more than 75% observed a single time. Input material: CD4+ T cells from PBMCs, cultured in vitro. The source of these receptors is a human donor in good health.

V gene TRBV4-2 combines with J gene TRBJ2-5; 8 positions match TRBD2. V gave up 5 bases and J gave up 5 bases; unmatched junction bases: 10. The germline CDR1 and CDR2 sequences are LGHNA and YNFKEQ. The CDR3 spans 15 residues. In nucleotides, the CDR3 is TGTGCCAGCAGCATACAAAGGGCTAGCGGGGAGACCCAGTACTTC. Translation gives CASSIQRASGETQYF.

The chain employs TRBV3-1 (or the pseudogene TRBV3-2) and TRBJ2-2; the D gene could be TRBD1 or TRBD2 (5 bases each). The CDR3 totals 16 residues. Germline values: CDR1 LGHDT, CDR2 YNNKEL (reference sequence). V lost 4 bases and J 4 bases, leaving 16 bases between the germline ends. CDR3 sequence: CASSRGTGFGTGELFF. The CDR3 bases are TGTGCCAGCAGCCGGGGGACGGGTTTCGGCACCGGGGAGCTGTTTTTT.

The V gene is TRBV5-1, the J gene TRBJ2-5; the match to TRBD2 covers 10 bases. Germline V lookup: CDR1 SGHRS, CDR2 YFSETQ. J gave up 2 bases and V 5 bases, and 15 bases lay outside the gene matches. The CDR3 is made up of 18 amino acids. The CDR3 loop reads CASRPGAGGPRKQETQYF. CDR3 sequence (DNA): TGCGCCAGCAGGCCGGGAGCGGGAGGGCCTAGAAAACAAGAGACCCAGTACTTC.

The V call is TRBV7-2, the J call TRBJ2-2; a possible D gene is TRBD2 (7 bases). In germline, CDR1 is SGHTA, CDR2 FQGNSA. V was pared by 3 bases and J by 2 bases, with 13 bases between. The CDR3 is 16 residues long. The CDR3 protein is CASSFRGGPNTGELFF. For the CDR3, the DNA is TGTGCCAGCAGCTTCCGCGGGGGCCCTAACACCGGGGAGCTGTTTTTT.

The CDR3 region is CASSRSGGAENEQFF. The CDR3 nucleotides are TGTGCCAGCAGCCGTAGCGGGGGGGCCGAGAATGAGCAGTTCTTC. The genes are TRBV5-4 and TRBJ2-1; 11 bases agree with TRBD2. Germline lookup yields CDR1 SGHNT and CDR2 YYREEE (reference sequence). The CDR3 loop spans 15 amino acids. Trimming took 4 bases from V and 7 from J; bases not matched to a gene: 7.

The V call is TRBV12-5, the J call TRBJ2-3; 7 nucleotides align to TRBD2. The junction had 9 bases not matched to a gene; V was cut back by 5 bases and J by 1 base. Per the germline V gene, CDR1 is LGHNT and CDR2 is FRNRAP. CDR3 length equals 16 residues. The CDR3 is CASGLFRGVGTDTQYF. The CDR3 nucleotides are TGTGCTAGTGGTCTATTTCGGGGGGTGGGCACAGATACGCAGTATTTT.

The chain carries TRBV19 and TRBJ2-1; TRBD2 aligns across 15 bases. Trimming removed 4 bases from V and 7 bases from J; junction bases left unmatched: 8. The CDR3 loop spans 17 amino acids. CDR1 LNHDA and CDR2 SQIVND come from the germline V gene (reference sequence). The CDR3 sequence: CASSTPGLAGGGNEQFF. In nucleotides, the CDR3 is TGTGCCAGTAGTACGCCGGGACTAGCGGGAGGAGGGAATGAGCAGTTCTTC.

The chain couples TRBV2 to TRBJ2-6; 8 bases are shared with TRBD1. The germline V gene encodes CDR1 SNHLY and CDR2 FYNNEI. V lost 5 bases and J lost 0; bases outside the gene matches: 15. This CDR3 region has 20 residues. The CDR3 DNA is TGTGCCAGCAGTCCCGCGAGGGCAGGGGGCTTTAGCTCTGGGGCCAACGTCCTGACTTTC. Translating it yields CASSPARAGGFSSGANVLTF.

The rearrangement links TRBV29-1 to TRBJ2-7; TRBD1 agrees at 10 bases. The germline V gene encodes CDR1 SQVTM and CDR2 ANQGSEA. CDR3 length: 14 residues. V shed 6 bases, J shed 2 bases, and the junction held 7 bases outside the gene matches. CDR3: CSVMTGTGAYEQYF. The CDR3 DNA sequence: TGCAGCGTCATGACCGGGACAGGGGCCTACGAGCAGTACTTC.

This sequence joins TRBV5-1 and TRBJ2-7; TRBD1 aligns across 10 bases. V was clipped by 4 bases and J by 7 bases; unmatched bases: 11. The CDR3 loop spans 15 amino acids. From germline, CDR1 is SGHRS and CDR2 YFSETQ. This CDR3 is CASSIRQGAGEEQYF. In DNA, the CDR3 is TGCGCCAGCAGCATACGACAGGGGGCCGGGGAAGAGCAGTACTTC. The variable domain in full, with the rest retrieved from reference TRBV5-1 and TRBJ2-7, is KAGVTQTPRYLIKTRGQQVTLSCSPISGHRSVSWYQQTPGQGLQFLFEYFSETQRNKGNFPGRFSGRQFSNSRSEMNVSTLELGDSALYLCASSIRQGAGEEQYFGPGTRLTVT.

The rearrangement joins TRBV30 to TRBJ2-2; 15 bases fit TRBD2. Looked up from germline, CDR1 is GTSNPN and CDR2 is SVGIG (reference sequence). The CDR3 runs to 19 residues. With V trimmed by 5 bases and J by 0 bases, 10 bases remained unmatched. The chain's CDR3 is CAWGSKGLAGGTNTGELFF. The CDR3 coding sequence is TGTGCCTGGGGCTCCAAGGGACTAGCGGGAGGTACGAACACCGGGGAGCTGTTTTTT.

This chain uses TRBV18 with TRBJ1-1, with D perhaps matching TRBD1 (5 bases). Germline CDR1 KGHSH, CDR2 LQKENI. Trimming removed 6 bases at V and 4 bases at J, with 15 bases between. There are 14 residues in the CDR3. The CDR3 region is CASSLREGGTEAFF. The CDR3 DNA reads TGTGCCAGCTCCCTCAGGGAAGGTGGCACTGAAGCTTTCTTT.

V and J are TRBV5-6 and TRBJ2-7; no firm D call. V was clipped by 4 bases and J by 0 bases, with 11 bases between them. The CDR3 runs 14 residues. Germline CDR1 SGHDT, CDR2 YYEEEE. CDR3 DNA: TGTGCCAGCAGCAGAGGACGGACCTCCTACGAGCAGTACTTC. Translating it yields CASSRGRTSYEQYF.

The V gene is TRBV19, the J gene TRBJ1-1; TRBD1 might be the D (5 bases). Germline loops: CDR1 LNHDA, CDR2 SQIVND (reference sequence). The CDR3 length is 15 residues. V lost 4 bases, J lost 0 bases, and 12 bases lay in between. CDR3 amino acids: CASSTSGTLNTEAFF. The CDR3 coding sequence is TGTGCCAGTAGTACCTCCGGGACCCTGAACACTGAAGCTTTCTTT.

The chain has TRBV11-2 and TRBJ2-1, with 11 nucleotides matching TRBD1. The CDR3 extends over 16 amino acids. The V gene end was trimmed by 5 bases and the J gene end by 9 bases; junction bases not matched to a gene: 12. The germline V gene has CDR1 SGHAT and CDR2 FQNNGV. This chain's CDR3 is CASSPPGTGGGLEQFF. CDR3 nucleotides: TGTGCCAGCAGCCCGCCCGGGACAGGGGGTGGACTTGAGCAGTTCTTC.